This paragraph covers one TCR beta chain sequence. The sample originates from a study of blood T cell repertoires in COVID-19. Study-level background: Sites across the United States, Italy and Spain contributed samples from acute and convalescent COVID-19. T cells, B-cell-depleted T cells, or PBMCs supplied cDNA or gDNA.

This CDR3 is built from 19 residues. V gave up 2 bases and J gave up 0 bases; unmatched junction bases: 13. Per germline, CDR1 SGHDN and CDR2 FVKESK. Method: immunoSEQ multiplex PCR; TCRdb's copy keeps in-frame clones and lacks some. The sample yields 210,000 or so clones, about 91% seen once. Sequencing used peripheral blood. This TCR was sampled from a man aged 18 to 29 with active or convalescent COVID-19. This rearrangement joins TRBV14 to TRBJ1-1, with 9 nucleotides matching TRBD1. Here the CDR3 reads CASSQLRDRVLYMNTEAFF. CDR3 DNA sequence: TGTGCCAGCAGCCAACTCAGGGACAGGGTACTTTACATGAACACTGAAGCTTTCTTT.